This T cell receptor beta chain was sequenced for a study of response to subunit inactivated influenza vaccine. Germline-derived CDR1 and CDR2 are SGHDT and YYEEEE. The CDR3 spans 16 residues. V lost 1 base, J lost 8 bases, and 21 bases lay in between. TCRdb reanalysed the RT-PCR reads using MiXCR and keeps one entry per CDR3 protein. Among hundreds of thousands of distinct CDR3 sequences, 18% were seen once, and the ten largest hold about 11%. On this clonotype: Its antigen is still unknown.

Study results and limitations: The study's authors posited that every seasonal influenza vaccination enlists few new T cells.

This receptor was identified in a man aged 45-60 years who received an inactivated influenza vaccine. This material consisted of PBMCs from blood, taken approximately 5 days after vaccination. The rearrangement joins TRBV5-6 to TRBJ1-2; D not resolved. CDR3 region: CASSLPAGREAWGYTF. The CDR3 DNA reads TGTGCCAGCAGCTTGCCGGCGGGTAGGGAGGCGTGGGGCTACACCTTC.